These 30 T cell receptor beta chains originate from one sample sequenced in a study of identical twins. TCRdb analysed the 5' RACE reads with MiXCR anew, one entry per CDR3 protein. The sample has under 300,000 distinct CDR3 sequences; 11% to 15% are singletons. Sequencing was done on a sample of memory (CD45RO+) T cells sorted from blood. Receptor source: a woman aged 18-30 years in good health.

In this sample, this clonotype turned up a few times. The V gene is TRBV6-2 or TRBV6-3, the J gene TRBJ2-2; 12 nucleotides align to TRBD2. The CDR3 is made up of 17 amino acids. Losses at the gene ends were 2 bases for V and 3 bases for J; bases not matched to a gene: 4. Germline CDR1 and CDR2: MNHEY and SVGEGT. The CDR3 loop reads CASSYASGGADTGELFF. The CDR3 bases are TGTGCCAGCAGTTACGCTAGCGGGGGGGCCGACACCGGGGAGCTGTTTTTT.

This clonotype was detected ten times or more. This chain uses TRBV29-1 with TRBJ2-1; no firm D call. Per the germline V gene, CDR1 is SQVTM and CDR2 is ANQGSEA. This CDR3 is built from 14 residues. Trimming took 7 bases from V and 4 from J, leaving 17 bases between them. The CDR3 protein is CSGLGWPQYNEQFF. The CDR3 nucleotides read TGCAGCGGACTTGGTTGGCCTCAATACAATGAGCAGTTCTTC.

This clonotype was seen a handful of times. The rearrangement uses TRBV5-1 and TRBJ2-7; D remains ambiguous. The V gene lost 0 bases and the J gene lost 4 bases, with 14 bases spanning the gap. The CDR3 loop spans 15 amino acids. The germline CDR1 and CDR2 sequences are SGHRS and YFSETQ. CDR3 in amino acids: CASSLGISIIYEQYF. DNA of the CDR3: TGCGCCAGCAGCTTGGGTATTTCGATTATATACGAGCAGTACTTC.

This clonotype appeared a few times. The V and J genes are TRBV21-1 and TRBJ2-7; the D call TRBD1 from the table was never checked on the DNA. TRBV21-1 is assigned pseudogene status. This CDR3 is 11 amino acids long. CDR3: CATSDPREQYF. The CDR3 DNA follows: TGTGCCACTTCCGACCCCCGGGAGCAGTACTTC.

This clonotype occurred a few times. This chain links TRBV10-3 with TRBJ2-7; no reliable D call. Trimming left V 5 bases short and J 3 bases short, with 35 bases between. The germline CDR1 and CDR2 sequences are ENHRY and SYGVKD. This CDR3 has 21 residues. CDR3 bases: TGTGCCATCAGTCAATCCATATTGGTTGTGGGTCCACCCTATAAAAACTACGAGCAGTACTTC. The encoded protein is CAISQSILVVGPPYKNYEQYF.

This clonotype was observed a few times. The chain uses TRBV19 and TRBJ2-3, with D tentatively TRBD2 (6 bases). The germline V gene encodes CDR1 LNHDA and CDR2 SQIVND (reference sequence). V was clipped by 1 base and J by 1 base, with 6 bases between them. CDR3 length: 14 amino acids. The CDR3 DNA reads as TGTGCCAGTAGTATAGCGGGAGGCACAGATACGCAGTATTTT. Its protein product is CASSIAGGTDTQYF.

This clonotype was seen a handful of times. The gene calls are TRBV20-1 and TRBJ2-1, with 16 bases identical to TRBD2. CDR1 is DFQATT and CDR2 is SNEGSKA in the germline V gene (reference sequence). V lost 6 bases to trimming and J lost 7 bases; unmatched junction nucleotides: 15. The CDR3 consists of 18 residues. The CDR3 reads CSATTPGLAGGLGNEQFF. CDR3 in DNA: TGCAGTGCAACTACCCCGGGACTAGCGGGGGGGCTCGGGAATGAGCAGTTCTTC.

This clonotype turned up a few times. The DNA of the CDR3 is TGTGCCAGCAGTTTATGGCAGGGCGGGTACGAGCAGTACTTC. Its protein is CASSLWQGGYEQYF. The chain joins TRBV28 to TRBJ2-7; D may correspond to TRBD1 or TRBD2 (5 bases each). The germline CDR1 and CDR2 sequences are MDHEN and SYDVKM. V lost 0 bases to trimming and J lost 4 bases, with 10 bases between them. The CDR3 covers 14 residues.

This clonotype appeared once. CDR3 sequence (DNA): TGTGCCACCCGGGGAGCGGGAGATGAGCAGTTCTTC. Amino acid sequence: CATRGAGDEQFF. V and J are TRBV7-2 and TRBJ2-1, with 8 bases that match TRBD2. CDR1 and CDR2 from the germline V gene are SGHTA and FQGNSA. This CDR3 has 12 residues. The V segment lost 10 bases and the J segment 8 bases; nucleotides outside the gene matches: 7.

CDR3 region: CSARDGTLYNSPLHF. The CDR3 DNA is TGCAGTGCTAGAGATGGGACACTCTATAATTCACCCCTCCACTTT. The chain carries TRBV20-1 and TRBJ1-6; TRBD1 might be the D (6 bases). Looked up from germline, CDR1 is DFQATT and CDR2 is SNEGSKA (reference sequence). V lost 0 bases, J lost 3 bases, and 9 bases lay in between. The CDR3 length is 15 residues.

This clonotype has only a few counts. The chain recombines TRBV5-1 with TRBJ2-7; TRBD1 agrees at 9 bases. Germline values: CDR1 SGHRS, CDR2 YFSETQ. V was clipped by 2 bases and J by 3 bases; unmatched bases: 6. The CDR3 is 15 amino acids. DNA for the CDR3: TGCGCCAGCAGCTTATGGGGACAGGGAGGCTACGAGCAGTACTTC. Protein: CASSLWGQGGYEQYF.

This clonotype was observed at least ten times. CDR3 region: CASSLGRAYEQYF. The CDR3 coding sequence is TGTGCCAGCAGTTTGGGACGGGCCTACGAGCAGTACTTC. The chain combines TRBV12-3 or TRBV12-4 with TRBJ2-7; D might be TRBD1 or TRBD2, each matching 5 bases. The germline V and J ends were trimmed by 3 bases and 2 bases, with 8 bases remaining between them. This CDR3 comprises 13 residues.

This clonotype was seen more than once but under ten times. This chain joins TRBV9 and TRBJ2-3, with TRBD1 matching over 7 bases. The CDR3 totals 15 residues. Unmatched junction bases numbered 10, after V lost 3 bases and J lost 6 bases. CDR1 and CDR2 (germline): SGDLS, YYNGEE. The CDR3 nucleotides are TGTGCCAGCAGCGCCGGGACAGCGATCCCCGATACGCAGTATTTT. It is translated as CASSAGTAIPDTQYF.

Note on this clonotype: Since no conserved phenylalanine or tryptophan closes the CDR3, a read error is the likely cause. The J gene is TRBJ2-3, the V gene TRBV20-1; TRBD1 matches at 8 bases. The CDR3 consists of 14 residues. CDR1 is DFQATT, CDR2 SNEGSKA, per germline (reference sequence). With 0 bases clipped from V and 4 bases from J, the junction kept 3 bases outside the gene matches. The chain's CDR3 is CSARDQGAADTQYL. The CDR3 bases are TGCAGTGCTAGAGATCAGGGGGCGGCAGATACGCAGTATCTT.

J is TRBJ2-2 and V is TRBV20-1; 7 bases are a match to TRBD1. Germline CDR1 and CDR2: DFQATT and SNEGSKA (reference sequence). Trimming took 5 bases from V and 7 from J; bases not matched to a gene: 4. The CDR3 is 12 residues long. The CDR3 sequence: CSASRQGGELFF. CDR3 DNA sequence: TGCAGTGCTTCCCGACAGGGCGGGGAGCTGTTTTTT.

The gene calls are TRBV11-2 and TRBJ1-1; no firm D call. CDR1 and CDR2 (germline): SGHAT, FQNNGV. This CDR3 region has 13 residues. Trimming took off 5 bases at V and 1 base at J, with 8 bases between the two ends. CDR3 sequence (DNA): TGTGCCAGCAGCGCGACTGAGAACACTGAAGCTTTCTTT. Its protein is CASSATENTEAFF.

This chain uses TRBV11-2 with TRBJ2-1; D is perhaps TRBD2 (5 bases). Trimming removed 5 bases from V and 4 bases from J, with 12 bases in between. Per germline, CDR1 SGHAT and CDR2 FQNNGV. The CDR3 is 14 amino acids. CDR3 nucleotides: TGTGCCAGCAGCCCGGCGGGCGGATACAATGAGCAGTTCTTC. The encoded protein is CASSPAGGYNEQFF. Full variable domain (rest looked up from reference TRBV11-2 and TRBJ2-1): EAGVAQSPRYKIIEKRQSVAFWCNPISGHATLYWYQQILGQGPKLLIQFQNNGVVDDSQLPKDRFSAERLKGVDSTLKIQPAKLEDSAVYLCASSPAGGYNEQFFGPGTRLTVL.

This clonotype was observed a few times. The chain's CDR3 is CASSVVDSGGYEQYF. The CDR3 DNA sequence: TGTGCCAGCAGCGTAGTGGATAGCGGGGGCTACGAGCAGTACTTC. The rearrangement uses TRBV9 and TRBJ2-7, with 9 bases lining up with TRBD2. Germline V gene lookup returns CDR1 SGDLS and CDR2 YYNGEE. The CDR3 length is 15 residues. V lost 0 bases to trimming and J lost 3 bases; unmatched junction nucleotides: 4.

The chain carries TRBV12-3 or TRBV12-4 and TRBJ2-5; 7 positions agree with TRBD2. The length of the CDR3 is 13 residues. The V segment lost 5 bases and the J segment 7 bases; nucleotides outside the gene matches: 7. In nucleotides, the CDR3 is TGTGCCAGCAGTCTCGGGAGGCGGGGGACCCAGTACTTC. Its translation: CASSLGRRGTQYF.

This clonotype showed up many times. V usage is TRBV7-9 and J usage is TRBJ2-5, with 9 bases that match TRBD1. The CDR3 is 15 amino acids. The J segment lost 4 bases and the V segment lost 5 bases, leaving 8 bases of the junction unmatched. Germline CDR1 and CDR2: SEHNR and FQNEAQ (reference sequence). The CDR3 loop is CASSLDRGGRETQYF. DNA of the CDR3: TGTGCCAGCAGCCTCGACAGGGGGGGTCGAGAGACCCAGTACTTC.

Many counts were recorded for this clonotype. The chain has TRBV12-3 or TRBV12-4 and TRBJ2-1; TRBD2 matches 10 bases. The CDR3 sequence is 15 residues long. V gave up 7 bases and J gave up 10 bases; unmatched junction bases: 13. This chain's CDR3 is CASTASGSLWGEQFF. CDR3 coding DNA: TGTGCCAGCACGGCTAGCGGGAGCCTGTGGGGGGAGCAGTTCTTC.

Notes on this clonotype: The junction departs from the called germline gene at one end, perhaps through a read error. The V gene is TRBV15, the J gene TRBJ2-3, with a possible D match to TRBD2 (6 bases). The CDR3 is 13 residues long. Germline-derived CDR1 and CDR2 are LNHNV and YYDKDF (reference sequence). The DNA of the CDR3 is TGCGGGACCGGGACTCCCAATACAGATACGCAGTATTTT. This sequence encodes CGTGTPNTDTQYF.

The chain couples TRBV20-1 to TRBJ2-4; D not resolved. Germline CDR1 and CDR2: DFQATT and SNEGSKA (reference sequence). The CDR3 consists of 12 residues. V was shortened by 3 bases and J by 5 bases, with 8 bases between the two germline ends. This chain's CDR3 is CSASGRENIQYF. In DNA, the CDR3 is TGCAGTGCTAGCGGCAGAGAAAACATTCAGTACTTC.

This clonotype was observed a few times. This chain uses TRBV12-3 or TRBV12-4 with TRBJ2-1; 7 bases map to TRBD1. J lost 5 bases, V lost 6 bases, and 4 bases had no gene match. The CDR3 is 13 amino acids. The CDR3 bases are TGTGCCAGCAGCCACAGGGGCAACAATGAGCAGTTCTTC. This translates into CASSHRGNNEQFF.

This clonotype was counted a few times. The chain recombines TRBV10-1 with TRBJ2-3; D is ambiguous. Trimming stripped 8 bases from V and 2 bases from J, with 8 bases between. Germline values: CDR1 WNHNN, CDR2 SYGVQD (reference sequence). CDR3 length equals 12 residues. This CDR3 is CASGPATDTQYF. The CDR3 coding sequence is TGCGCCAGCGGCCCGGCCACAGATACGCAGTATTTT.

This clonotype was seen only a few times. This sequence joins TRBV20-1 and TRBJ2-7; D gene ambiguous. The CDR3 totals 10 residues. Germline lookup yields CDR1 DFQATT and CDR2 SNEGSKA (reference sequence). Trimming removed 1 base from V and 5 bases from J, with 3 bases in between. The DNA for the CDR3 is TGCAGTGCTAGAGCCGACGAGCAGTACTTC. Translating gives CSARADEQYF.

This clonotype has just a few counts. This chain uses TRBV14 with TRBJ1-1; tentative D call: TRBD1 (5 bases). The CDR3 contains 14 residues. Germline loops: CDR1 SGHDN, CDR2 FVKESK. V was trimmed by 1 base and J by 10 bases, leaving 16 bases between them. The CDR3 protein is CASSQGRGPGGAFF. The DNA of the CDR3 is TGTGCCAGCAGCCAAGGGAGGGGCCCCGGGGGAGCTTTCTTT.

The table lists this clonotype with a few counts. Possible read error: a much larger clone is one base away. As DNA, the CDR3 is TGCAGCTTTGAACGACAGGGGGGTGGTACGCAGTATTTT. This sequence encodes CSFERQGGGTQYF. The gene calls are TRBV29-1 and TRBJ2-3, with 9 bases aligning to TRBD1. The CDR3 contains 13 residues. CDR1 is SQVTM and CDR2 is ANQGSEA in the germline V gene.

This clonotype appeared many times. This chain links TRBV20-1 with TRBJ2-1; 7 nucleotides agree with TRBD2. Germline V lookup: CDR1 DFQATT, CDR2 SNEGSKA (reference sequence). After removal of 4 bases from V and 7 bases from J, the junction contained 16 bases not matched to a gene. The CDR3 sequence is 16 residues long. The CDR3 sequence is CSATGIRGVRENEQFF. The CDR3 DNA follows: TGCAGTGCTACGGGCATTAGGGGTGTGCGGGAGAATGAGCAGTTCTTC.

There are a few counts of this clonotype. The J gene is TRBJ2-1, the V gene TRBV9; TRBD2 matches 10 bases. There are 16 residues in the CDR3. Trimming took 0 bases from V and 5 from J; bases not matched to a gene: 5. The germline gives CDR1 SGDLS, CDR2 YYNGEE. CDR3 residues: CASSVVPTSGHNEQFF. The CDR3 DNA follows: TGTGCCAGCAGCGTAGTCCCGACTAGCGGGCACAATGAGCAGTTCTTC. Based on the CDR3 plus reference TRBV9 and TRBJ2-1, the full variable domain is DSGVTQTPKHLITATGQRVTLRCSPRSGDLSVYWYQQSLDQGLQFLIQYYNGEERAKGNILERFSAQQFPDLHSELNLSSLELGDSALYFCASSVVPTSGHNEQFFGPGTRLTVL.